Listed here are 26 T cell receptor beta chains from one sample, sequenced in a study of T cells in tuberculosis. Measured with immunoSEQ multiplex PCR; TCRdb has only the in-frame clones, and not every one. The sample contains 35,000 to 40,000 clones, almost 95% of which appear only once. The source material was PBMCs. These receptors were taken from a donor between 10 and 35 years old with latent tuberculosis or without tuberculosis infection. Some clones in this sample may be carry-over from other donors' samples.

V usage is TRBV5-1 and J usage is TRBJ1-2, with 10 bases that match TRBD1. The germline V gene encodes CDR1 SGHRS and CDR2 YFSETQ. V lost 4 bases, J lost 6 bases, and 12 bases stayed unmatched. CDR3 length equals 16 residues. CDR3 loop: CASSPRTTGGLDGYTF. The CDR3 coding sequence is TGCGCCAGCAGCCCCCGGACGACAGGGGGCTTGGATGGCTACACCTTC.

This clone is a singleton in its sample. The CDR3 protein is CASSAPTGGSNTGELFF. The CDR3 DNA sequence: TGCGCCAGCAGCGCCCCGACAGGCGGCTCGAACACCGGGGAGCTGTTTTTT. The rearrangement uses TRBV5-1 and TRBJ2-2; a possible D gene is TRBD1 (6 bases). The CDR3 totals 17 residues. Trimming removed 4 bases at V and 0 bases at J, with 16 bases between. Per germline, CDR1 SGHRS and CDR2 YFSETQ.

The J gene is TRBJ2-2, the V gene TRBV10-2; D is undetermined. The V gene lost 4 bases and the J gene lost 2 bases, with 5 bases spanning the gap. The CDR3 is 13 amino acids. Germline assignment: CDR1 WSHSY and CDR2 SAAADI. DNA for the CDR3: TGCGCCAGCAGTGCGACTAACACCGGGGAGCTGTTTTTT. This encodes CASSATNTGELFF.

Written as DNA, the CDR3 is TGTGCCAGCATCCCCCCCCTGTACACTGAAGCTTTCTTT. Translation: CASIPPLYTEAFF. The chain combines TRBV28 with TRBJ1-1, with D hard to call. CDR3 size: 13 residues. V shed 7 bases and J shed 3 bases, with 12 bases lying between them. CDR1 is MDHEN and CDR2 is SYDVKM in the germline V gene. The full variable domain, its missing parts supplied by reference TRBV28 and TRBJ1-1, is DVKVTQSSRYLVKRTGEKVFLECVQDMDHENMFWYRQDPGLGLRLIYFSYDVKMKEKGDIPEGYSVSREKKERFSLILESASTNQTSMYLCASIPPLYTEAFFGQGTRLTVV.

The chain has TRBV4-1 and TRBJ1-2, with D possibly TRBD1 on 5 matching bases. The germline CDR1 and CDR2 sequences are MGHRA and YSYEKL. This CDR3 has 14 residues. V lost 0 bases and J 6 bases, leaving 11 bases between the germline ends. Here the CDR3 reads CASSQEPGRDGYTF. CDR3 coding DNA: TGCGCCAGCAGCCAAGAGCCAGGGCGAGATGGCTACACCTTC.

The chain carries TRBV18 and TRBJ2-1; D is possibly TRBD1 (6 bases). The CDR3 length is 15 residues. The germline V gene encodes CDR1 KGHSH and CDR2 LQKENI. The ends were cut back, 5 bases at V and 4 bases at J, with 15 bases in the middle. Written as DNA, the CDR3 is TGTGCCAGCTCAGGGGGCCGCGAGGTGTACAATGAGCAGTTCTTC. It codes for CASSGGREVYNEQFF.

The chain recombines TRBV19 with TRBJ1-4, with D unclear. Between the trimmed V and J ends, which lost 2 bases and 4 bases, there was a span of 14 bases. CDR3 length equals 16 residues. In germline, CDR1 is LNHDA, CDR2 SQIVND (reference sequence). The CDR3 region has the DNA TGTGCCAGTAGTATACTAGAGTCGGCCTTTAATGAAAAACTGTTTTTT. This encodes CASSILESAFNEKLFF. Full variable domain (rest looked up from reference TRBV19 and TRBJ1-4): DGGITQSPKYLFRKEGQNVTLSCEQNLNHDAMYWYRQDPGQGLRLIYYSQIVNDFQKGDIAEGYSVSREKKESFPLTVTSAQKNPTAFYLCASSILESAFNEKLFFGSGTQLSVL.

The rearrangement joins TRBV30 to TRBJ1-1, with D perhaps matching TRBD1 (5 bases). V gave up 2 bases and J gave up 1 base, with 14 bases separating them. Per germline, CDR1 GTSNPN and CDR2 SVGIG (reference sequence). The CDR3 is 15 amino acids. The CDR3 loop reads CAWSWAETANTEAFF. For the CDR3, the DNA is TGTGCCTGGAGTTGGGCGGAGACAGCGAACACTGAAGCTTTCTTT. Supplemented by reference TRBV30 and TRBJ1-1, the full variable domain reads SQTIHQWPATLVQPVGSPLSLECTVEGTSNPNLYWYRQAAGRGLQLLFYSVGIGQISSEVPQNLSASRPQDRQFILSSKKLLLSDSGFYLCAWSWAETANTEAFFGQGTRLTVV.

This chain connects TRBV12-5 to TRBJ1-1; 10 bases match TRBD1. Looked up from germline, CDR1 is LGHNT and CDR2 is FRNRAP. The length of the CDR3 is 16 residues. J lost 3 bases, V lost 2 bases, and 6 bases had no gene match. Here the CDR3 reads CASGLSPGTGDTEAFF. CDR3 sequence (DNA): TGTGCTAGTGGTTTGTCCCCGGGGACAGGGGACACTGAAGCTTTCTTT.

This sequence joins TRBV11-2 and TRBJ1-4; D is ambiguous. This CDR3 contains 16 residues. Looked up from germline, CDR1 is SGHAT and CDR2 is FQNNGV. V was pared by 4 bases and J by 7 bases, with 19 bases between. CDR3: CASSSWTDLNTEKLFF. CDR3 in DNA: TGTGCCAGCAGCTCTTGGACTGACCTTAATACTGAAAAACTGTTTTTT.

This chain links TRBV29-1 with TRBJ1-2; tentative D call: TRBD1 (5 bases). V shed 0 bases and J shed 7 bases, with 12 bases lying between them. Per germline, CDR1 SQVTM and CDR2 ANQGSEA. The CDR3 runs 13 residues. The CDR3 coding sequence is TGCAGCGTTGAAGATCACGAACAGGTTGGCTACACCTTC. Translation gives CSVEDHEQVGYTF.

CDR3 loop: CATRRAVNSPLHF. The CDR3, as DNA: TGTGCGACTAGAAGGGCCGTTAATTCACCCCTCCACTTT. V usage is TRBV19 and J usage is TRBJ1-6; D gene uncertain. Germline V lookup: CDR1 LNHDA, CDR2 SQIVND (reference sequence). This CDR3 spans 13 amino acids.

The gene calls are TRBV11-3 and TRBJ2-1; a possible D gene is TRBD2 (5 bases). CDR3 length: 16 amino acids. Germline loops: CDR1 SGHNT, CDR2 YENEEA. V lost 3 bases and J 2 bases, leaving 14 bases between the germline ends. Here the CDR3 reads CASSFGWGSAYNEQFF. CDR3 sequence (DNA): TGTGCCAGCAGCTTTGGTTGGGGTAGCGCCTACAATGAGCAGTTCTTC.

The chain links TRBV27 to TRBJ2-3, with 7 positions matching TRBD2. Germline CDR1 MNHEY, CDR2 SMNVEV (reference sequence). This CDR3 is 16 amino acids long. The trim removed 6 bases at V and 0 bases at J, leaving 9 bases unmatched. The CDR3 DNA follows: TGTGCCAGCAGCCCTTCCGGGGGGATCAGCACAGATACGCAGTATTTT. This codes for CASSPSGGISTDTQYF.

V and J are TRBV30 and TRBJ2-1, with 9 bases fitting TRBD2. V dropped 4 bases and J dropped 5; count of bases not matched to a gene: 6. CDR1 is GTSNPN, CDR2 SVGIG, per germline (reference sequence). This CDR3 is 14 amino acids long. Here the CDR3 reads CAWMRGGADNEQFF. The CDR3 DNA sequence: TGTGCCTGGATGCGCGGGGGGGCCGACAATGAGCAGTTCTTC.

The rearrangement links TRBV11-2 to TRBJ1-5; D not resolved. The CDR3 totals 15 residues. The germline CDR1 and CDR2 sequences are SGHAT and FQNNGV. The V and J ends lost 0 bases and 4 bases respectively, with 10 bases between them. CDR3 amino acids: CASSLEPRGNQPQHF. As DNA, the CDR3 is TGTGCCAGCAGCTTAGAACCGCGGGGAAATCAGCCCCAGCATTTT.

This chain connects TRBV29-1 to TRBJ1-2; D possibly corresponds to TRBD1 (6 bases). The length of the CDR3 is 15 residues. The V gene's germline CDR1 is SQVTM and CDR2 ANQGSEA. V shed 0 bases and J shed 5 bases, with 16 bases lying between them. CDR3 in amino acids: CSVEDRGGLEYGYTF. CDR3 DNA sequence: TGCAGCGTTGAAGATCGGGGGGGGCTGGAGTATGGCTACACCTTC.

This clone was seen only once. The chain combines TRBV9 with TRBJ2-2; D ambiguous. The germline V and J ends were trimmed by 0 bases and 3 bases, with 9 bases remaining between them. CDR1 and CDR2 from the germline V gene are SGDLS and YYNGEE. The CDR3 is made up of 15 amino acids. Here the CDR3 reads CASSVEKRHTGELFF. CDR3 nucleotide sequence: TGTGCCAGCAGCGTAGAAAAGCGTCACACCGGGGAGCTGTTTTTT.

This clone was detected once. The rearrangement links TRBV7-2 to TRBJ1-2; 7 nucleotides agree with TRBD1. Germline V gives CDR1 SGHTA, CDR2 FQGNSA. V lost 3 bases to trimming and J lost 4 bases; unmatched junction nucleotides: 8. The CDR3 extends over 15 amino acids. The CDR3 coding sequence is TGTGCCAGCAGCTTCGGGTCAGGGGGTCCCTATGGCTACACCTTC. This gives the protein CASSFGSGGPYGYTF.

CDR3 DNA sequence: TGCAGTGCTAGTTGGGGGGGACCCCAGCATTTT. Translation gives CSASWGGPQHF. The V and J genes are TRBV20-1 and TRBJ1-5; a possible D gene is TRBD1 (5 bases). Germline V lookup: CDR1 DFQATT, CDR2 SNEGSKA (reference sequence). The V end was cut by 3 bases, the J end by 10 bases, with 10 bases between. The length of the CDR3 is 11 residues.

This clone was recorded only once. The chain joins TRBV6-5 to TRBJ2-1; D is perhaps TRBD1 (8 bases). V was pared by 5 bases and J by 4 bases, with 15 bases between. Germline CDR1 MNHEY, CDR2 SVGAGI. The CDR3 totals 15 residues. The DNA for the CDR3 is TGTGCCAGCAGTCACAGGGGGGGGGCTTACAATGAGCAGTTCTTC. This translates into CASSHRGGAYNEQFF.

This clone has a single count. The rearrangement joins TRBV18 to TRBJ1-2; possible D gene TRBD1, 6 bases. CDR3 length: 15 residues. Germline CDR1 KGHSH, CDR2 LQKENI. With 3 bases removed from V and 3 bases from J, the gap between germline ends came to 14 bases. The CDR3 loop is CASSPGAVDDYGYTF. The CDR3, as DNA: TGTGCCAGCTCACCGGGGGCCGTTGATGACTATGGCTACACCTTC.

This clone has only one observation. The chain combines TRBV6-6 with TRBJ2-1, with a possible D match to TRBD1 (6 bases). CDR1 is MNHNY, CDR2 SVGAGI, per germline (reference sequence). CDR3 length equals 15 residues. V lost 4 bases, J lost 0 bases, and 10 bases lay in between. The CDR3 region is CASSFDRSSYNEQFF. The DNA of the CDR3 is TGTGCCAGCAGTTTCGACAGGAGCTCCTACAATGAGCAGTTCTTC.

The rearrangement joins TRBV2 to TRBJ1-1; D uncertain. This CDR3 is built from 14 residues. The ends were cut back, 7 bases at V and 0 bases at J, with 12 bases in the middle. The germline gives CDR1 SNHLY, CDR2 FYNNEI. CDR3 loop: CASNFRQMNTEAFF. The CDR3 bases are TGTGCCAGCAACTTCAGACAAATGAACACTGAAGCTTTCTTT.

The genes are TRBV5-1 and TRBJ1-2; D is uncertain. V was trimmed by 5 bases and J by 0 bases, leaving 14 bases between them. The CDR3 length is 15 residues. Germline V gene data show CDR1 as SGHRS and CDR2 as YFSETQ. In nucleotides, the CDR3 is TGCGCCAGCAGACCTCGACAAGAAGCTAACTATGGCTACACCTTC. This codes for CASRPRQEANYGYTF.

The chain employs TRBV4-1 and TRBJ1-2, with a possible D match to TRBD1 (6 bases). CDR3 length: 14 amino acids. The germline V and J ends were trimmed by 3 bases and 6 bases, with 14 bases remaining between them. From germline, CDR1 is MGHRA and CDR2 YSYEKL. DNA of the CDR3: TGCGCCAGCAGCCACACAGGGCCACGGGATGGCTACACCTTC. This sequence encodes CASSHTGPRDGYTF.